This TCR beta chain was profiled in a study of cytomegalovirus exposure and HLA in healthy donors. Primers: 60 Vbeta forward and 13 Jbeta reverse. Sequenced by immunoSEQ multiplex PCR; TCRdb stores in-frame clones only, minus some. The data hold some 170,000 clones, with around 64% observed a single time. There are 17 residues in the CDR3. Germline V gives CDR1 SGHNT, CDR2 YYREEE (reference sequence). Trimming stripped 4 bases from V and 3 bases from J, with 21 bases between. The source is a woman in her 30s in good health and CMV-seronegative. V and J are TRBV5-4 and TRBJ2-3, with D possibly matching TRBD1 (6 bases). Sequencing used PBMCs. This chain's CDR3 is CASSLGQTNFETDTQYF. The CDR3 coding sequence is TGTGCCAGCAGCCTAGGACAGACTAATTTCGAGACAGATACGCAGTATTTT.